This entry features one T cell receptor (beta chain) sequence. No cognate antigen has been identified for it. Base qualities are not recorded, but no much larger clone differs from it by a single base. V is pared back by 7 bases and J by 3 bases, with 6 bases lying between the germline termini. CDR1 and CDR2 (SNHLY, FYNNEI) derive from the germline V gene. The CDR3 has 11 amino acids, counting the end cysteine and phenylalanine. Only CDR3 DNA is held: 33 bases, read in frame from base 1. The source of the sample is a study of vaccination effects on CD4 cells after COVID-19 (dated by TCRdb to between 2021 and 2024). The study in broad terms: Two doses of either the BNT162b2 or the mRNA-1273 mRNA SARS-CoV-2 vaccine were administered to participants. The full study included ten to eleven COVID-19 convalescent patients and several SARS-CoV-2-naive healthy vaccine recipients. In both COVID-19 convalescent patients and infection-naive vaccine recipients, the study compared SARS-CoV-2 spike-specific CD4+ TCR repertoires from before mRNA vaccination with those from after it. The Oncomine TCR Beta short-read assay on an Illumina iSeq 100 was used to sequence cultures from other donors in the study.

Library method: the immunoSEQ multiplex PCR assay. DNA from the cultured and isolated CD4+ T cells underwent TCR beta CDR3 sequencing. The paper's data handling went like this. Non-productive TCR sequences were removed, reads were trimmed to the CDR3 region, and CDR3s of at least 7 amino acids were retained. Antigen-specific clonotypes were identified using the MANAFEST web app by comparison of expansion in peptide wells against reference cultures. To be called positive, a clone needed expansion at FDR<0.05 compared with the reference and with all other wells, an odds ratio greater than 5, and a frequency greater than 0.1% in two replicate wells. Cross-reactive clonotypes were defined as significantly expanded in SARS-CoV-2 spike wells and in at least one common cold coronavirus spike condition. Levenshtein distance calculated with the stringdist R package was used to assess CDR3 similarity, and unrooted trees were constructed with ape in R 3.6.1. TCRdb mirrors the immuneACCESS table, restricted to in-frame sequences. Some clones are absent from its copies; in checked studies, under half trace to an unresolved V gene, and the reason for the others is unknown. For V, J and clone size, that table is used; D and trimming come from the DNA. This sample gives 77,000 or so clones in total; about four fifths of them show up just once. The top ten hold roughly 10% of the sample.

In the ViraFEST assay, PBMC were stimulated with viral peptide pools, and TCR sequencing was then used to find antigen-specific CD4+ T cell clonotypes based on their expansion. After more than nine days of culture, CD4+ T cells were isolated with the EasySep CD4+ T cell isolation kit. Healthy vaccine recipients had no prior SARS-CoV-2 infection, confirmed by negative nucleocapsid antibodies before and after vaccination. Some 2 million PBMC per well were cultured with 8.5 to 10 ug/ml peptides in IMDM containing around 5.3% human AB serum, approximately 10 IU/ml IL-2 and gentamicin. On days 3 and 7, half of the culture medium was replaced with fresh IL-2-containing medium. Unless otherwise noted, each peptide stimulation condition was cultured in triplicate wells. PBMC were separated from whole blood using Ficoll-Paque Plus gradient centrifugation and were then either cryopreserved at -140C or used fresh. The overlapping peptide pools covered the spike proteins of SARS-CoV-2 as well as those of the common cold coronaviruses HCoV-NL63, HCoV-OC43 and HCoV-229E. Genomic DNA was extracted from cultured CD4+ T cells with the QIAamp micro DNA kit.

Paper-wide results and their limitations: In healthy vaccine recipients, vaccine-induced clones were almost all SARS-CoV-2 mono-reactive, with only 1 of 255 cross-reactive with common cold coronaviruses. Clones induced by infection and clones induced by vaccination both contracted markedly at late timepoints after vaccination, which fits with T cell responses waning over time. The study was limited by a small number of convalescent patients, and early post-infection timepoints were lacking.

This receptor was taken from a human donor who received a COVID-19 vaccine. The chain links TRBV2 with TRBJ2-5, with the D gene not confidently named. Sequencing was performed on CD4+ T cells from PBMCs cultured with SARS-CoV-2 spike peptides, taken before COVID-19 vaccination. Reading the label with the study, this specimen's cell subset or site is: SARS-CoV-2 spike overlapping peptide pool stimulation. The encoded CDR3 is CASKVKETQYF. The DNA is TGTGCCAGCAAGGTAAAAGAGACCCAGTACTTC.